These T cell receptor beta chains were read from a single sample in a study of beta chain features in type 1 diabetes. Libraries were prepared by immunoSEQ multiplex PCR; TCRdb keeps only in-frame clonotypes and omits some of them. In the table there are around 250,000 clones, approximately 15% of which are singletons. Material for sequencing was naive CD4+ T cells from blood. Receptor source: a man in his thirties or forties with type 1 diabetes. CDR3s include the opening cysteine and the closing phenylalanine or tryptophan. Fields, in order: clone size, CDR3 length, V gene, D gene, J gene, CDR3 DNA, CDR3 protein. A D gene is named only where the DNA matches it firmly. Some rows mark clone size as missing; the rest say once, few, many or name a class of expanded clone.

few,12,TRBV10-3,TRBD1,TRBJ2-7,TGTGCCATCAAGGACAGGGTGGGCGAGCAGTACTTC,CAIKDRVGEQYF
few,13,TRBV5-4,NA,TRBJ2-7,TGTGCCAGCAGCTTGGCAGGGGTCGACGAGCAGTACTTC,CASSLAGVDEQYF
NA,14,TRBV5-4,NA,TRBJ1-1,TGTGCCAGCAGCTTGGAGGAGATGAACACTGAAGCTTTCTTT,CASSLEEMNTEAFF
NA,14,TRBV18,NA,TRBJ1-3,TGTGCCAGCTTTTCGGACAGCTCTGGAAACACCATATATTTT,CASFSDSSGNTIYF
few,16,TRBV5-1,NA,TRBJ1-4,TGCGCCAGCAGCTTGGAACAGGGATTGCCTAATGAAAAACTGTTTTTT,CASSLEQGLPNEKLFF
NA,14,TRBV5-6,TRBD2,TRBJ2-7,TGTGCCAGCAGCTTAGCGGGAGGGCCCTACGAGCAGTACTTC,CASSLAGGPYEQYF
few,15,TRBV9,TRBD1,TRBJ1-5,TGTGCCAGCAGCGTGGGGGACAGGCCTAATCAGCCCCAGCATTTT,CASSVGDRPNQPQHF
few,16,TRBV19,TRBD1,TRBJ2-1,TGTGCCAGTAGTGGAATACAGGGGATCTCCTACAATGAGCAGTTCTTC,CASSGIQGISYNEQFF
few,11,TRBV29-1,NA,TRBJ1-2,TGCAGCGTTGTAGGAGGGAATGGCTACACCTTC,CSVVGGNGYTF
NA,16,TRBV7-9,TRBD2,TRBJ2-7,TGTGCCAGCAGCCGGATGAGACGGGAGGGCCTAAACGAGCAGTACTTC,CASSRMRREGLNEQYF
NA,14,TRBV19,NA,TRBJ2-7,TGTGCCAGTAGTATTCGAGGTCGTTCCTACGAGCAGTACTTC,CASSIRGRSYEQYF
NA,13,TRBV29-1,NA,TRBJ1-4,TGCAGCGTTGCGACAGCATCTAATGAAAAACTGTTTTTT,CSVATASNEKLFF
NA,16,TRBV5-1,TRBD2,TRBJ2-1,TGCGCCAGCAGCTCCACCAGGACTAGCGGGGCCAATGAGCAGTTCTTC,CASSSTRTSGANEQFF
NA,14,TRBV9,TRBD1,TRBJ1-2,TGTGCCAGCAGCGGGAGTGAGGGGGCGCTTGGCTACACCTTC,CASSGSEGALGYTF
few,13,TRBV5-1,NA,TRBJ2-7,TGCGCCAGCAGCTCCTTCACAGGGTACGAGCAGTACTTC,CASSSFTGYEQYF
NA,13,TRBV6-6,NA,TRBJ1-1,TGTGCCAGCAAGGACAGATTGAACACTGAAGCTTTCTTT,CASKDRLNTEAFF
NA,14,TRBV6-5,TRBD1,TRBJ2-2,TGTGCCAGCAGTGCCACAGGGGGCCCCGGGGAGCTGTTTTTT,CASSATGGPGELFF
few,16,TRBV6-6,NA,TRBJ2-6,TGTGCCAGCAGTTACGGGCAGGGCTCTGGGGCCAACGTCCTGACTTTC,CASSYGQGSGANVLTF
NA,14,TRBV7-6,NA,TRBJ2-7,TGTGCCAGCAGCCGACAATCGACAGCCTACGAGCAGTACTTC,CASSRQSTAYEQYF
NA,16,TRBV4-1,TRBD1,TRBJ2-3,TGCGCCAGCAGCCAAAGGGGGACAGAAAACACAGATACGCAGTATTTT,CASSQRGTENTDTQYF
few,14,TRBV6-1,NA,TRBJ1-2,TGTGCCAGCAGTCTTGTGGGCAGGGCGAATGGCTACACCTTC,CASSLVGRANGYTF
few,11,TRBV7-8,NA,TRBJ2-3,TGTGCCAGCAGCTTATGGGAGGCGCAGTATTTT,CASSLWEAQYF